This TCR beta chain stems from a study of T cell responses to AZD1222 COVID-19 vaccine. Study-level findings and limits: Spike-wide coverage was observed for vaccine-associated CD4 TCRs, with dominant responses at 160-218 and 743-854. The donors showed a predominance of white British ancestry and of females, with possible underestimation of clonal diversity. Of the AZD1222 recipients, only 5 to 7 were seropositive at baseline. Vaccination with two AZD1222 doses was followed by a rise in Spike-specific TCR breadth and depth.

Between the trimmed V and J ends, which lost 3 bases and 1 base, there was a span of 7 bases. The CDR3 is 14 residues long. Germline CDR1 KGHSH, CDR2 LQKENI. Produced via immunoSEQ multiplex PCR; TCRdb's table is partial and in-frame only. Among about 180,000 clones listed, less than 95% were seen once. For this clone: As yet, its antigen is unknown. Other DNA sequences in this sample translate to the same CDR3.

The chain couples TRBV18 to TRBJ1-5; D is unresolved. This clonotype was sampled from an adult in good health. Here the sequenced sample was peripheral blood, taken on day 0 of AZD1222 vaccination. The DNA of the CDR3 is TGTGCCAGCTCACCCCAAGGGAGCAATCAGCCCCAGCATTTT. Protein product: CASSPQGSNQPQHF. Full variable domain (missing parts from reference TRBV18 and TRBJ1-5): NAGVMQNPRHLVRRRGQEARLRCSPMKGHSHVYWYRQLPEEGLKFMVYLQKENIIDESGMPKERFSAEFPKEGPSILRIQQVVRGDSAAYFCASSPQGSNQPQHFGDGTRLSIL.